Listed here are 6 T cell receptor beta chains from one sample, sequenced in a study of blood T cells in healthy people across ages. The use of a sample-barcoded 5' primer and a J-beta primer mix characterized a second PCR of roughly 6 to 12 cycles. TCRdb redid the calling of the 5' RACE reads with MiXCR, one entry per CDR3 protein. This sample has hundreds of thousands of distinct CDR3 sequences, with approximately 59% found just once. The specimen sequenced was blood. The source is a man younger than 40 in good health.

This clonotype has only a few counts. The chain links TRBV29-1 to TRBJ2-3; D may be TRBD2 (7 bases). V was pared by 4 bases and J by 7 bases, with 15 bases between. CDR3 length equals 13 residues. Germline values: CDR1 SQVTM, CDR2 ANQGSEA. The CDR3 is CSVGGGAVHTQYF. The CDR3 DNA reads TGCAGCGTTGGCGGGGGCGCGGTACATACGCAGTATTTT.

This clonotype was seen once. The chain's CDR3 is CSAGLRGALYYEQYF. The CDR3 DNA is TGCAGTGCTGGGCTCAGGGGGGCCCTCTACTACGAGCAGTACTTC. The chain combines TRBV20-1 with TRBJ2-4; possibly TRBD1 for D (7 bases). The J call may be incorrect, as the DNA end agrees better with TRBJ2-7. Germline assignment: CDR1 DFQATT and CDR2 SNEGSKA (reference sequence). The length of the CDR3 is 15 residues.

This clonotype was recorded a few times. This chain joins TRBV5-5 and TRBJ2-1, with D maybe TRBD1 (5 bases). The CDR3 totals 13 residues. Trimming shortened V by 4 bases and J by 10 bases, and 15 bases separated the two germline ends. From germline, CDR1 is SGHKS and CDR2 YYEKEE (reference sequence). CDR3 protein: CASSMAVRTEQFF. For the CDR3, the DNA is TGTGCCAGCAGCATGGCCGTCCGGACAGAGCAGTTCTTC. Full variable domain (rest looked up from reference TRBV5-5 and TRBJ2-1): DAGVTQSPTHLIKTRGQQVTLRCSPISGHKSVSWYQQVLGQGPQFIFQYYEKEERGRGNFPDRFSARQFPNYSSELNVNALLLGDSALYLCASSMAVRTEQFFGPGTRLTVL.

A word on this clonotype: One end of the junction is discordant with germline, which a read error may explain. The chain links TRBV5-5 to TRBJ2-1, with D perhaps being TRBD1 or TRBD2 (6 bases each). CDR1 is SGHKS, CDR2 YYEKEE, per germline (reference sequence). The CDR3 contains 17 residues. The CDR3 DNA sequence: TGTGCCTGCAGCGGAGTTGTCGGGGGCCTCGTCTACAATGAGCAGTTCTTC. It yields the protein CACSGVVGGLVYNEQFF.

V gene TRBV7-2 combines with J gene TRBJ1-4; unclear D gene. CDR1 and CDR2 (germline): SGHTA, FQGNSA. CDR3 length equals 15 residues. The V gene lost 5 bases and the J gene lost 3 bases, with 13 bases spanning the gap. The CDR3 DNA follows: TGTGCCAGCAGCGTTAGCGAGGAACCTAATGAAAAACTGTTTTTT. Its translation: CASSVSEEPNEKLFF.

V gene TRBV7-8 combines with J gene TRBJ2-1; the D call may be TRBD1 or TRBD2 (5 bases each). V was pared by 5 bases and J by 4 bases, with 15 bases between. Germline CDR1 reads SGHVS; CDR2 reads FQNEAQ. The CDR3 contains 15 residues. The CDR3 DNA is TGTGCCAGCAGCAAATCCGAGGGACGGTACAATGAGCAGTTCTTC. Amino acid sequence: CASSKSEGRYNEQFF.